The entry that follows covers one T cell receptor beta chain sequence. The assay used was immunoSEQ (version v3.0), run at survey level. Only in-frame clones appear in the TCRdb table, and some are missing; sequencing was by immunoSEQ multiplex PCR. The sample yields about 11,000 clones, about 86% seen once. The record originates from a study of long-term antiretroviral therapy in people with HIV. V shed 6 bases, J shed 4 bases, and the junction held 10 bases outside the gene matches. Germline V gives CDR1 SGDLS, CDR2 YYNGEE. This CDR3 has 14 amino acids. Before they underwent DNA extraction, samples held about 1-10 million cryopreserved PBMC.

The chain carries TRBV9 and TRBJ2-7; 7 bases match TRBD2. The sample consisted of unsorted PBMCs, taken about 7 years after starting antiretroviral therapy. The sequence derives from a man aged 50 to 59 with HIV. CDR3 DNA sequence: TGTGCCAGCAACCCAAGCGGGGAAAGGTACGAGCAGTACTTC. This gives the protein CASNPSGERYEQYF.